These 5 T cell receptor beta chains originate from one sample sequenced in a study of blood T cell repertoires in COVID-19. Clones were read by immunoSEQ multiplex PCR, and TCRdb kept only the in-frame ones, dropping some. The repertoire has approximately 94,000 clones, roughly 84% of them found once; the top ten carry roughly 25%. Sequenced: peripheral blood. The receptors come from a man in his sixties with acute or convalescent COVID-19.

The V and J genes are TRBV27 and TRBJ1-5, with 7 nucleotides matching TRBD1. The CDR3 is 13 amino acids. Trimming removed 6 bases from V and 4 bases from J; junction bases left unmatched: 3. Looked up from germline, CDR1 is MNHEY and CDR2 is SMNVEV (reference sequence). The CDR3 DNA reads TGTGCCAGCAGCATGGACAGGAATCAGCCCCAGCATTTT. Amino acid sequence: CASSMDRNQPQHF.

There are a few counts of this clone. The CDR3 sequence: CASNKPQETQYF. CDR3 bases: TGTGCCAGCAATAAGCCTCAAGAGACCCAGTACTTC. V is TRBV2 and J is TRBJ2-5; no clear D gene. CDR3 length: 12 residues. Germline CDR1 SNHLY, CDR2 FYNNEI. The V end was cut by 7 bases, the J end by 2 bases, with 8 bases between.

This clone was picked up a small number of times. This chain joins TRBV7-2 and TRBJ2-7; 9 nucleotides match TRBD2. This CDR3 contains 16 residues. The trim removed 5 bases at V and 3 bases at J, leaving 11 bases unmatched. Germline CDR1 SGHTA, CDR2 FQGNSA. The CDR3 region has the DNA TGTGCCAGCAGCCCAACGGGGGGTAGCGGGGGCTACGAGCAGTACGTC. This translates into CASSPTGGSGGYEQYV.

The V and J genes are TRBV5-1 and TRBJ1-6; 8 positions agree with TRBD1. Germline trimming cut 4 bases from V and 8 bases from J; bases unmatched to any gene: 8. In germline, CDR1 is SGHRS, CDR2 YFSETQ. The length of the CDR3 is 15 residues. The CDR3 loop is CASSPGGDRYSPLHF. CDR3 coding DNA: TGCGCCAGCAGCCCCGGTGGGGACAGGTATTCACCCCTCCACTTT.

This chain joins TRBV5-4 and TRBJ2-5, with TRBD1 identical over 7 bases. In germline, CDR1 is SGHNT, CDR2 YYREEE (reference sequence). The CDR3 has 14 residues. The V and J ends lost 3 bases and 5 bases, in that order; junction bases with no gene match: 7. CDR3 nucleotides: TGTGCCAGCAGCTACAGACAGGGTGGCGAGACCCAGTACTTC. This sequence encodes CASSYRQGGETQYF.